This T cell receptor (beta chain) was documented in a study of shared clonotypes between healthy human individuals. The test was conducted at deep level. The method was immunoSEQ multiplex PCR; TCRdb's version includes in-frame clones alone and lacks a portion of them. There are some 2 million clones in the sample; about 95% occur only once, and 0.9% to 1.5% lies in the top ten. Turning to this clone: Its target is unknown.

CD45RO-negative CD8 cells positively selected for CCR7 made up the naive population, which excluded terminally differentiated effector memory CD45RA+ cells. Study-wide results and caveats: Tissues were not sampled, only blood, and their repertoires likely differ.

The specimen sequenced was naive CD8+ T cells sorted from blood. This TCR was recovered from a man aged 18-30 years in good health.

CDR3: CASEKEYGTDTQYF. The DNA for the CDR3 is TGTGCCAGCGAGAAGGAATACGGGACAGATACGCAGTATTTT. This rearrangement joins TRBV5-8 to TRBJ2-3; no clear D gene. Trimming pared 7 bases from V and 3 bases from J, leaving 15 bases between. Germline lookup yields CDR1 SGHTS and CDR2 YDEGEE. This CDR3 contains 14 residues. Using reference TRBV5-8 and TRBJ2-3 for the parts outside the CDR3, the full variable domain is EAGVTQSPTHLIKTRGQQATLRCSPISGHTSVYWYQQALGLGLQFLLWYDEGEERNRGNFPPRFSGRQFPNYSSELNVNALELEDSALYLCASEKEYGTDTQYFGPGTRLTVL.